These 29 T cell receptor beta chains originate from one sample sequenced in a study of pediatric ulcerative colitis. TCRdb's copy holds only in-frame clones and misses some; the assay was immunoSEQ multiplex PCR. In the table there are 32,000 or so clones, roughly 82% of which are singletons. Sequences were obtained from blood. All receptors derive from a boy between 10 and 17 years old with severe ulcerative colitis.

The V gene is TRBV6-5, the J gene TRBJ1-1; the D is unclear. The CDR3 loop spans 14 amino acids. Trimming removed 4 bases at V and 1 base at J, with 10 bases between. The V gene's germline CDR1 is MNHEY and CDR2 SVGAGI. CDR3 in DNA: TGTGCCAGCAGTTCTGGACGGGGGAACACTGAAGCTTTCTTT. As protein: CASSSGRGNTEAFF.

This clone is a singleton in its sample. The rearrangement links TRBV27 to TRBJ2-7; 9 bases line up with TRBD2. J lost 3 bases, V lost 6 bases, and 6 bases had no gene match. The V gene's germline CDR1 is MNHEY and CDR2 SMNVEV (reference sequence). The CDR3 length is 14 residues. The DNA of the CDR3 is TGTGCCAGCAGAAAAAGCGGGGGGCTCTACGAGCAGTACTTC. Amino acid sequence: CASRKSGGLYEQYF.

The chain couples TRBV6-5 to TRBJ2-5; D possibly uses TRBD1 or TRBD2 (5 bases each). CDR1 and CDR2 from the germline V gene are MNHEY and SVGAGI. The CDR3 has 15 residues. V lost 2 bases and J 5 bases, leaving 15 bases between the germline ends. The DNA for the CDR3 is TGTGCCAGCAGTTACGGGGGTTCCGGTTTTGAGACCCAGTACTTC. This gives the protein CASSYGGSGFETQYF.

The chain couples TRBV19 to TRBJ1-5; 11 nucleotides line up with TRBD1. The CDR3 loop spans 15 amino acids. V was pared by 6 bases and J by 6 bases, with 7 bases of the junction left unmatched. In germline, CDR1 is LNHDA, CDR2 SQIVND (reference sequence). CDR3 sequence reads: CASRQGTGGSQPQHF. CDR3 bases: TGTGCCAGTAGGCAAGGGACAGGGGGATCTCAGCCCCAGCATTTT.

CDR3 residues: CASSLSWGPGKMMAEAFF. The CDR3 region has the DNA TGTGCCAGCAGTTTATCTTGGGGTCCCGGAAAGATGATGGCTGAAGCTTTCTTT. The rearrangement links TRBV28 to TRBJ1-1; D unclear. The CDR3 contains 18 residues. V gave up 1 base and J gave up 6 bases, with 24 bases separating them. Germline values: CDR1 MDHEN, CDR2 SYDVKM.

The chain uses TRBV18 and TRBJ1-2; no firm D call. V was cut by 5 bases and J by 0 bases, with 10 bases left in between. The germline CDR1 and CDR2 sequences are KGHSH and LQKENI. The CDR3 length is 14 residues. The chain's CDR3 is CASSSSGTNYGYTF. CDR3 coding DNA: TGTGCCAGCTCATCCTCAGGTACTAACTATGGCTACACCTTC.

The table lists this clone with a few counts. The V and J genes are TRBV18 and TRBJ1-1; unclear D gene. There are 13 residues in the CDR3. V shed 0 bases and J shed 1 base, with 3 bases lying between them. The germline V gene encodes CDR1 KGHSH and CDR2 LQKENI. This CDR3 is CASSPPGNTEAFF. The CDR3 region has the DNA TGTGCCAGCTCACCACCGGGGAACACTGAAGCTTTCTTT.

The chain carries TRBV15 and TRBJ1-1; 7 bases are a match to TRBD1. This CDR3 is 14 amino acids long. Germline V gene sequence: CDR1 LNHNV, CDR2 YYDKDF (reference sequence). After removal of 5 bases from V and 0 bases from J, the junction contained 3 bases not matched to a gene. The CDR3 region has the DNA TGTGCCACCAGCGGGGACAGTATGAACACTGAAGCTTTCTTT. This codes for CATSGDSMNTEAFF.

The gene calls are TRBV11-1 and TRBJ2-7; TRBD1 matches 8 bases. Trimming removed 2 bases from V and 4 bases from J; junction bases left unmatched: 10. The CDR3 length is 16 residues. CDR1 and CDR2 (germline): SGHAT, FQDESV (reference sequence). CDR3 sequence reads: CASSLSPATGAYEQYF. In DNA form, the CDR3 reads TGTGCCAGCAGCTTAAGTCCTGCGACAGGGGCATACGAGCAGTACTTC.

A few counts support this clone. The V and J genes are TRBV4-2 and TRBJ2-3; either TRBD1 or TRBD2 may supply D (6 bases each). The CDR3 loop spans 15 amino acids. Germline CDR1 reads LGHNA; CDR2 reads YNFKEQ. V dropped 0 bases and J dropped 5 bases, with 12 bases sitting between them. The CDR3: CASSQDPGAEDTQYF. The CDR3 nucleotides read TGTGCCAGCAGCCAAGATCCGGGGGCTGAAGATACGCAGTATTTT.

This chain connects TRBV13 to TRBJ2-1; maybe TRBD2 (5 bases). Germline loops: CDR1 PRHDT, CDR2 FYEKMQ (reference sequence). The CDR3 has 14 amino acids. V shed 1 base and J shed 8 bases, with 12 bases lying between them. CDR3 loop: CASSLVGRGHEQFF. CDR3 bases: TGTGCCAGCAGCTTAGTAGGCCGGGGTCATGAGCAGTTCTTC.

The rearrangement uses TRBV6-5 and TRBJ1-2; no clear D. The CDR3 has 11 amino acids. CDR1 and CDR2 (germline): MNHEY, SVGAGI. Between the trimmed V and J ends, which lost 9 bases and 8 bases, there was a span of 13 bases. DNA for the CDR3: TGTGCCAGACGGCGGCCCAGGGGCTACACCTTC. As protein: CARRRPRGYTF.

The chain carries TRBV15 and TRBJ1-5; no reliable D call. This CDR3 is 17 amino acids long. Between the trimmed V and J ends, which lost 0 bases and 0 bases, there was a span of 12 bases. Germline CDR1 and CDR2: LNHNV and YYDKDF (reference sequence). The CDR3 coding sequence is TGTGCCACCAGCAGAGAATCAGCCGGACTTAGCAATCAGCCCCAGCATTTT. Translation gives CATSRESAGLSNQPQHF.

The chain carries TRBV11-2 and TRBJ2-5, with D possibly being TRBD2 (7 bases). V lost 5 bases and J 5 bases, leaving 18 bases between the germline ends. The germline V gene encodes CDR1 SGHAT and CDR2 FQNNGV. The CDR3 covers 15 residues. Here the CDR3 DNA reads TGTGCCAGCAGCGACCCCTCCGGGGGGCGGGAGACCCAGTACTTC. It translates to CASSDPSGGRETQYF.

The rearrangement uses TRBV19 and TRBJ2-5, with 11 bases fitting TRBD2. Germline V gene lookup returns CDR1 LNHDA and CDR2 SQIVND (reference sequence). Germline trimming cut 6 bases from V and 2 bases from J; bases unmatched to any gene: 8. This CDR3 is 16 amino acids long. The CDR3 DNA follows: TGTGCCAGTAGCCTCCTAGCGGGGGGCCCACAAGAGACCCAGTACTTC. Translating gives CASSLLAGGPQETQYF.

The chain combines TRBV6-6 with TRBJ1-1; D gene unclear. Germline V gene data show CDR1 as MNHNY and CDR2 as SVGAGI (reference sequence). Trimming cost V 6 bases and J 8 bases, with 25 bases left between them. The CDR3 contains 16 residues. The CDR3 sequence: CASRKRPSPDPDEAFF. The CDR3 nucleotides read TGTGCCAGCAGAAAGAGGCCCTCGCCGGATCCCGACGAAGCTTTCTTT.

As DNA, the CDR3 is TGTGCCAGCAGCCCACGGGACGTGGCTGGCTACACCTTC. This codes for CASSPRDVAGYTF. V gene TRBV11-2 combines with J gene TRBJ1-2, with D possibly matching TRBD1 (5 bases). The CDR3 is made up of 13 amino acids. Looked up from germline, CDR1 is SGHAT and CDR2 is FQNNGV. Trimming took off 5 bases at V and 7 bases at J, with 14 bases between the two ends.

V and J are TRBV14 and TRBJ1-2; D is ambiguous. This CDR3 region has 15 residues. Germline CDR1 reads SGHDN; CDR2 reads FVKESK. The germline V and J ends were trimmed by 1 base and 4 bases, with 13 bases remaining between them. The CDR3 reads CASSQVGREFYGYTF. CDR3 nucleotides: TGTGCCAGCAGCCAAGTCGGCAGAGAGTTCTATGGCTACACCTTC.

CDR3 sequence (DNA): TGCGCCAGCAGCCAAGATCGCGTTGCGGGGGAAGAGACCCAGTACTTC. Its protein product is CASSQDRVAGEETQYF. The chain combines TRBV4-3 with TRBJ2-5, with 7 bases matching TRBD2. In germline, CDR1 is LGHNA, CDR2 YSLEER. Germline trimming cut 0 bases from V and 3 bases from J; bases unmatched to any gene: 7. This CDR3 region has 16 residues.

The chain's CDR3 is CASSLSGAMHEQFF. The CDR3 DNA reads TGTGCCAGCAGCTTATCCGGGGCTATGCATGAGCAGTTCTTC. The chain recombines TRBV7-3 with TRBJ2-1; the D gene could be TRBD1 or TRBD2 (5 bases each). The germline V and J ends were trimmed by 2 bases and 8 bases, with 13 bases remaining between them. The CDR3 is 14 residues long. Looked up from germline, CDR1 is SGHTA and CDR2 is FQGTGA.

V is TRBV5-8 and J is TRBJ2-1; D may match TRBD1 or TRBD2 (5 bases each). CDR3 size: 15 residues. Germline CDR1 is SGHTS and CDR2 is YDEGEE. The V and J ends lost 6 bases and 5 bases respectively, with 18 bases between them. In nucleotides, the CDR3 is TGTGCCAGCACGAGGGACGAGGGAGCTAACAATGAGCAGTTCTTC. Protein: CASTRDEGANNEQFF.

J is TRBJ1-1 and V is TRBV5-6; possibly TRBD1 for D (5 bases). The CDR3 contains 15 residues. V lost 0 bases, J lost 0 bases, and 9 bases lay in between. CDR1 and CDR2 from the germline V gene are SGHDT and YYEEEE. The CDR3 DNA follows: TGTGCCAGCAGCTTGGGGACAAAAATGAACACTGAAGCTTTCTTT. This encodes CASSLGTKMNTEAFF.

Here the CDR3 reads CASSLSTGGTDTQYF. The DNA of the CDR3 is TGCGCCAGCAGCTTGTCCACTGGCGGCACAGATACGCAGTATTTT. J is TRBJ2-3 and V is TRBV5-1; D is undetermined. Looked up from germline, CDR1 is SGHRS and CDR2 is YFSETQ. V was trimmed by 1 base and J by 1 base, leaving 10 bases between them. This CDR3 comprises 15 residues.

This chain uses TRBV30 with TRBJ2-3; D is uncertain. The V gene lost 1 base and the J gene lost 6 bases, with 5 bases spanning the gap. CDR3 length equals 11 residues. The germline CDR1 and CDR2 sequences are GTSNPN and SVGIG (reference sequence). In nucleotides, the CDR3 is TGTGCCTGGAGTGCTATGGATACGCAGTATTTT. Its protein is CAWSAMDTQYF.

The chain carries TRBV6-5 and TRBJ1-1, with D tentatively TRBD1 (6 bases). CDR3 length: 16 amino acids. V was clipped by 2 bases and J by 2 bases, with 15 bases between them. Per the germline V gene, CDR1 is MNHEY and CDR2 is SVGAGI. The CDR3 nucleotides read TGTGCCAGCAGTTACGGGGGGGGGCAGGGTAACACTGAAGCTTTCTTT. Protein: CASSYGGGQGNTEAFF.

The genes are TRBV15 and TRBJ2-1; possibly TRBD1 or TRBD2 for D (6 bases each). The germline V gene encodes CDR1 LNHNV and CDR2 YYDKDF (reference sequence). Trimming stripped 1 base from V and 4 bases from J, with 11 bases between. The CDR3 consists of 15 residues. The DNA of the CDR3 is TGTGCCACCAGCAGAGGGGGGGCTCTTTACAATGAGCAGTTCTTC. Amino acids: CATSRGGALYNEQFF.

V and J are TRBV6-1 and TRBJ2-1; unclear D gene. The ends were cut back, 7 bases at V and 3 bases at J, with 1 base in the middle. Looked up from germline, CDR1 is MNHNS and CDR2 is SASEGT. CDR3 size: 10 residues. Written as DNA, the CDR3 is TGTGCCAGCAACTACAATGAGCAGTTCTTC. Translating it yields CASNYNEQFF.

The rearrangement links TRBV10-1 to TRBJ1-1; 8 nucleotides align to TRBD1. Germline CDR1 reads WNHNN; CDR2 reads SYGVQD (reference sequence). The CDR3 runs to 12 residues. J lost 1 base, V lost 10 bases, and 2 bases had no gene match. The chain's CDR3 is CAKGTGNTEAFF. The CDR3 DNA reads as TGCGCCAAAGGGACAGGGAACACTGAAGCTTTCTTT.

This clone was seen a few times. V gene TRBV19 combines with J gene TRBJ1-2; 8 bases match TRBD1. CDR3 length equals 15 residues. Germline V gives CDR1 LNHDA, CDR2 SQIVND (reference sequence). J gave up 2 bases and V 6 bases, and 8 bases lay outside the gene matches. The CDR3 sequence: CASSPTDRGNYGYTF. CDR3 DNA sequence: TGTGCCAGTAGCCCTACCGACAGGGGAAACTATGGCTACACCTTC.